In its sample, the clone carrying this T cell receptor beta chain ranks as medium-sized (0.01 to 0.1%). The antigen remains unidentified. This sample is part of a study of neurological immune-mediated disorders. Study-wide findings and caveats: Multiple sclerosis, the disease with the least TCR clonal expansion, fell below healthy controls, whereas HTLV-1-associated myelopathy showed the most. No expanded-clone CDR3 amino acid sequence recurred across subjects, suggesting private TCR-beta repertoires.

V was clipped by 7 bases and J by 4 bases; unmatched bases: 9. Germline V CDR1 and CDR2: SQVTM, ANQGSEA. CDR3 length equals 14 residues. TCRdb reprocessed the 5' RACE reads with MiXCR, giving one entry per CDR3 protein. Here the sample spans about 22,000 distinct CDR3 sequences, less than 11% being singletons. V is TRBV29-1 and J is TRBJ1-4; 7 nucleotides line up with TRBD1. This receptor was identified in a woman aged 60-75 years with HTLV-1-associated myelopathy (HAM/TSP). The specimen sequenced was PBMCs. Here the CDR3 DNA reads TGCAGCGCCTATGCACAGGGGTTTAATGAAAAACTGTTTTTT. Its translation is CSAYAQGFNEKLFF.